These 31 T cell receptor beta chains share one sample of origin, sequenced in a study of T cells in Graves' hyperthyroidism and ophthalmopathy (dated by TCRdb to between 2018 and 2021). The method behind the library was multiplex PCR. The instrument given in TCRdb is Illumina HiSeq 2000. TCR beta CDR3 regions were amplified from RNA transcripts. The TCR CDR3 was subjected to a first round of RT-PCR using the HTBI primer set and the Qiagen OneStep RT-PCR kit. Using fastp trimming at Q25 and MiXCR clonotype assembly, TCRdb reanalyzed the public sequencing data and kept in-frame beta chains. Identical CDR3 proteins give one entry, which carries the most common genes and DNA. The sample table contains about 570,000 distinct CDR3 sequences; only one count was recorded for roughly 50% of them. Clones ranked in the top ten supply 15% to 20% of the sample. Specimen: peripheral blood or thyroid tissue (not recorded which). These TCRs come from an adult woman with Graves' disease, either hyperthyroidism or ophthalmopathy (not recorded which).

This clonotype was seen at least ten times. CDR3 loop: CASSLVSRGDTEAFF. The CDR3 DNA reads as TGCGCCAGCAGCTTGGTGTCCAGGGGGGACACTGAAGCTTTCTTT. This chain joins TRBV5-1 and TRBJ1-1, with TRBD1 matching 7 bases. The CDR3 extends over 15 amino acids. J lost 3 bases, V lost 0 bases, and 5 bases had no gene match. Germline V lookup: CDR1 SGHRS, CDR2 YFSETQ.

This clonotype was seen once. The genes are TRBV2 and TRBJ2-7; 9 bases are a match to TRBD1. CDR3 length: 13 amino acids. The germline CDR1 and CDR2 sequences are SNHLY and FYNNEI. CDR3 sequence: CATGDRGGYEQYF. The DNA of the CDR3 is TGTGCTACTGGAGACAGGGGGGGGTACGAGCAGTACTTC.

V and J are TRBV20-1 and TRBJ2-7, with D perhaps given as TRBD1 or TRBD2 (5 bases each). V was shortened by 3 bases and J by 2 bases, with 14 bases between the two germline ends. The length of the CDR3 is 14 residues. CDR1 DFQATT and CDR2 SNEGSKA come from the germline V gene (reference sequence). CDR3 loop: CSASGASLTYEQYF. CDR3 sequence (DNA): TGCAGTGCTAGTGGGGCTAGCCTGACCTACGAGCAGTACTTC.

This clonotype has at least ten counts. The V and J genes are TRBV2 and TRBJ1-1, with D unclear. V lost 7 bases and J 0 bases, leaving 15 bases between the germline ends. The CDR3 has 15 amino acids. Germline lookup yields CDR1 SNHLY and CDR2 FYNNEI. CDR3 bases: TGTGCCAGCAACCTGGACGCAGTTATGAACACTGAAGCTTTCTTT. Translating gives CASNLDAVMNTEAFF.

The J gene is TRBJ2-2, the V gene TRBV20-1; 8 bases align to TRBD1. There are 15 residues in the CDR3. CDR1 and CDR2 from the germline V gene are DFQATT and SNEGSKA (reference sequence). V was clipped by 6 bases and J by 6 bases; unmatched bases: 12. The CDR3 region has the DNA TGCAGTGCCAACCGCGGGACAGGTGACGCCGGGGAGCTGTTTTTT. This encodes CSANRGTGDAGELFF.

V and J are TRBV20-1 and TRBJ1-1; 9 bases fit TRBD1. The CDR3 runs 15 residues. Per germline, CDR1 DFQATT and CDR2 SNEGSKA (reference sequence). V trimming: 1 base; J trimming: 10 bases; junction bases outside the gene matches: 13. Here the CDR3 reads CSARVRTTSGQGAFF. CDR3 nucleotides: TGCAGTGCTAGAGTCAGGACAACCTCGGGACAGGGAGCTTTCTTT.

The V call is TRBV24-1, the J call TRBJ1-1; tentatively, D is TRBD1 (5 bases). The length of the CDR3 is 13 residues. V lost 4 bases and J 4 bases, leaving 9 bases between the germline ends. Germline V gives CDR1 KGHDR, CDR2 SFDVKD. The CDR3 DNA reads as TGTGCCACCAGTGAACGGGGGGGCACTGAAGCTTTCTTT. Encoded protein: CATSERGGTEAFF.

This chain connects TRBV9 to TRBJ2-6, with D possibly being TRBD2 (7 bases). Germline assignment: CDR1 SGDLS and CDR2 YYNGEE. The CDR3 has 19 residues. Deletions cut 0 bases from V and 2 bases from J, with 18 bases between. DNA of the CDR3: TGTGCCAGCAGCGTAGCTACAGGAGGGGGGGACACTGGGGCCAACGTCCTGACTTTC. The encoded protein is CASSVATGGGDTGANVLTF.

This clonotype occurred once. J is TRBJ2-7 and V is TRBV20-1; D is perhaps TRBD2 (6 bases). Germline V CDR1 and CDR2: DFQATT, SNEGSKA (reference sequence). This CDR3 spans 18 amino acids. Deletions cut 5 bases from V and 1 base from J, with 27 bases between. In DNA, the CDR3 is TGCAGTGCTGGGTTGGACCCAGGACTACCAGGGAAATCCTACGAGCAGTACTTC. Translation gives CSAGLDPGLPGKSYEQYF.

The rearrangement links TRBV2 to TRBJ2-5; D may be TRBD1 or TRBD2 (6 bases each). This CDR3 is 14 amino acids long. V lost 6 bases, J lost 5 bases, and 16 bases lay in between. Germline CDR1 reads SNHLY; CDR2 reads FYNNEI. The CDR3 is CASRKGGMMETQYF. The CDR3 DNA follows: TGTGCCAGCAGGAAAGGGGGGATGATGGAGACCCAGTACTTC.

This clonotype occurred once. Germline is not matched at one junction end, which may reflect a read error. The rearrangement uses TRBV19 and TRBJ2-7; 10 positions agree with TRBD2. The germline V gene has CDR1 LNHDA and CDR2 SQIVND (reference sequence). The CDR3 is 13 amino acids. CDR3 in DNA: TGCAGCGTTTCTGGGACTAGCGAGGGGGTGCAGTACTTC. Encoded protein: CSVSGTSEGVQYF.

The genes are TRBV29-1 and TRBJ2-7, with a weak D call TRBD1 (5 bases). In germline, CDR1 is SQVTM, CDR2 ANQGSEA. The CDR3 loop spans 12 amino acids. This CDR3 is CRLAVGPSEQYF. The CDR3, as DNA: TGCAGGTTGGCAGTGGGGCCGAGCGAGCAGTACTTC.

This clonotype was seen many times. The chain carries TRBV20-1 and TRBJ2-5; D is uncertain. The V and J ends lost 2 bases and 1 base respectively, with 11 bases between them. The CDR3 length is 14 residues. Per germline, CDR1 DFQATT and CDR2 SNEGSKA (reference sequence). The CDR3 sequence: CSARNGPVQETQYF. The CDR3 coding sequence is TGCAGTGCTAGAAACGGACCGGTCCAAGAGACCCAGTACTTC.

This chain uses TRBV19 with TRBJ2-3; possibly TRBD1 or TRBD2 for D (5 bases each). V lost 7 bases and J 0 bases, leaving 14 bases between the germline ends. The CDR3 consists of 15 residues. Per the germline V gene, CDR1 is LNHDA and CDR2 is SQIVND (reference sequence). This CDR3 reads CASMSEGTSTDTQYF. DNA for the CDR3: TGTGCCAGTATGTCTGAGGGGACCAGCACAGATACGCAGTATTTT. The variable domain in full, with the rest retrieved from reference TRBV19 and TRBJ2-3, is DGGITQSPKYLFRKEGQNVTLSCEQNLNHDAMYWYRQDPGQGLRLIYYSQIVNDFQKGDIAEGYSVSREKKESFPLTVTSAQKNPTAFYLCASMSEGTSTDTQYFGPGTRLTVL.

Remarks on this clonotype: At one boundary the junction diverges from the germline segment, which might be a read error. The chain carries TRBV7-8 and TRBJ1-1, with a weak D call TRBD1 (5 bases). The CDR3 loop spans 18 amino acids. CDR1 and CDR2 (germline): SGHVS, FQNEAQ. CDR3 region: CASSHNRGPSDMRTEAFF. The CDR3 region has the DNA TGCGCCAGCAGCCATAACCGGGGCCCTAGCGACATGAGGACTGAAGCTTTCTTT.

This clonotype was detected only a few times. This rearrangement joins TRBV10-3 to TRBJ1-2; D remains ambiguous. Trimming took off 4 bases at V and 4 bases at J, with 16 bases between the two ends. The CDR3 has 15 amino acids. Germline V lookup: CDR1 ENHRY, CDR2 SYGVKD. Written as DNA, the CDR3 is TGTGCCATCAGTGCTAGAGAAAGCAAGGGCTATGGCTACACCTTC. Protein sequence: CAISARESKGYGYTF.

This clonotype was detected many times. The chain links TRBV19 to TRBJ2-5, with 11 bases matching TRBD2. The CDR3 totals 17 residues. The trim removed 3 bases at V and 3 bases at J, leaving 9 bases unmatched. Per the germline V gene, CDR1 is LNHDA and CDR2 is SQIVND (reference sequence). CDR3 sequence: CASSMTSGKAGEETQYF. The CDR3 DNA follows: TGTGCCAGTAGTATGACTAGCGGGAAGGCGGGAGAAGAGACCCAGTACTTC.

V usage is TRBV7-9 and J usage is TRBJ1-4, with D perhaps TRBD1 (6 bases). Germline CDR1 and CDR2: SEHNR and FQNEAQ (reference sequence). The length of the CDR3 is 14 residues. V lost 8 bases to trimming and J lost 3 bases, with 13 bases between them. The CDR3 DNA reads as TGTGCCAGCCGGGGGGCGAGGTCTAATGAAAAACTGTTTTTT. Its translation: CASRGARSNEKLFF.

This clonotype has ten or more counts. The rearrangement uses TRBV6-6 and TRBJ1-5; D not resolved. V dropped 6 bases and J dropped 0 bases, with 6 bases sitting between them. The germline gives CDR1 MNHNY, CDR2 SVGAGI (reference sequence). The CDR3 is 13 residues long. The CDR3 region is CASRGVSNQPQHF. The CDR3, as DNA: TGTGCCAGCAGAGGAGTTAGCAATCAGCCCCAGCATTTT.

This clonotype has only one observation. CDR3 DNA sequence: TGTGCCATCAGTGAAGGGGGACTAGCGGTTGAGCAGTTCTTC. Residues: CAISEGGLAVEQFF. This chain joins TRBV10-3 and TRBJ2-1; 11 nucleotides match TRBD2. This CDR3 comprises 14 residues. V shed 3 bases, J shed 9 bases, and the junction held 4 bases outside the gene matches. In germline, CDR1 is ENHRY, CDR2 SYGVKD.

V gene TRBV7-2 combines with J gene TRBJ1-2; maybe TRBD1 (5 bases). CDR1 and CDR2 from the germline V gene are SGHTA and FQGNSA. This CDR3 has 14 residues. Trimming pared 5 bases from V and 8 bases from J, leaving 18 bases between. This CDR3 is CASSQRGRYWGYTF. The DNA of the CDR3 is TGTGCCAGCAGCCAAAGGGGCCGATACTGGGGCTACACCTTC. Supplemented by reference TRBV7-2 and TRBJ1-2, the full variable domain reads GAGVSQSPSNKVTEKGKDVELRCDPISGHTALYWYRQSLGQGLEFLIYFQGNSAPDKSGLPSDRFSAERTGGSVSTLTIQRTQQEDSAVYLCASSQRGRYWGYTFGSGTRLTVV.

This chain connects TRBV9 to TRBJ1-2; D gene ambiguous. This CDR3 spans 9 amino acids. The V end was cut by 6 bases, the J end by 8 bases, with 5 bases between. CDR1 and CDR2 (germline): SGDLS, YYNGEE. CDR3 sequence (DNA): TGTGCCAGCAAAGGGGGCTACACCTTC. Translated, it gives CASKGGYTF.

The V call is TRBV29-1, the J call TRBJ1-4, with D uncertain. The CDR3 has 13 residues. Trimming stripped 0 bases from V and 7 bases from J, with 9 bases between. CDR1 SQVTM and CDR2 ANQGSEA come from the germline V gene. The CDR3 protein is CSVEERAFEKLFF. The DNA for the CDR3 is TGCAGCGTTGAAGAGCGCGCTTTTGAAAAACTGTTTTTT.

The chain couples TRBV6-5 to TRBJ2-3; the match to TRBD1 covers 8 bases. The CDR3 is 16 amino acids. Germline CDR1 MNHEY, CDR2 SVGAGI. Trimming took 0 bases from V and 2 from J; bases not matched to a gene: 4. This CDR3 is CASSYSRDRLTDTQYF. The DNA for the CDR3 is TGTGCCAGCAGTTACTCGCGGGACAGGCTCACAGATACGCAGTATTTT.

The chain has TRBV25-1 and TRBJ2-5; D possibly corresponds to TRBD1 (7 bases). The germline V and J ends were trimmed by 5 bases and 3 bases, with 19 bases remaining between them. The germline gives CDR1 MGHDK, CDR2 SYGVNS. The CDR3 length is 16 residues. The CDR3 loop reads CASSLYPGRGEETQYF. CDR3 bases: TGTGCCAGCAGTTTATACCCAGGCAGGGGGGAAGAGACCCAGTACTTC.

This clonotype was found many times. The chain uses TRBV7-2 and TRBJ2-7; D is ambiguous. CDR1 and CDR2 (germline): SGHTA, FQGNSA. Trimming stripped 4 bases from V and 6 bases from J, with 16 bases between. The CDR3 sequence is 14 residues long. CDR3 residues: CASSSRATTGEQYF. For the CDR3, the DNA is TGTGCCAGCAGCTCACGGGCCACGACGGGCGAGCAGTACTTC.

The rearrangement links TRBV7-8 to TRBJ2-7; D unclear. V lost 2 bases to trimming and J lost 1 base, with 9 bases between them. Germline V gene data show CDR1 as SGHVS and CDR2 as FQNEAQ. This CDR3 has 14 residues. The DNA for the CDR3 is TGTGCCAGCAGCTTATCGGACGGGTCCTACGAGCAGTACTTC. This encodes CASSLSDGSYEQYF.

This clonotype was recorded many times. The CDR3, as DNA: TGTGCCAGTAGTATCTTTTATGGGGAGACTGAAGCTTTCTTT. Its translation: CASSIFYGETEAFF. This rearrangement joins TRBV19 to TRBJ1-1; D uncertain. The CDR3 runs to 14 residues. Germline assignment: CDR1 LNHDA and CDR2 SQIVND (reference sequence). Trimming cost V 3 bases and J 5 bases, with 13 bases left between them.

This clonotype appeared once. The chain is built from TRBV20-1 and TRBJ1-1; a possible D gene is TRBD1 (5 bases). The V gene lost 6 bases and the J gene lost 5 bases, with 10 bases spanning the gap. The germline gives CDR1 DFQATT, CDR2 SNEGSKA (reference sequence). The CDR3 runs to 11 residues. The DNA for the CDR3 is TGCAGTGCCAAGGGGAATACTGAAGCTTTCTTT. The encoded protein is CSAKGNTEAFF.

This clonotype has at least ten counts. The chain combines TRBV9 with TRBJ1-3; the match to TRBD1 covers 9 bases. The length of the CDR3 is 15 residues. CDR1 SGDLS and CDR2 YYNGEE come from the germline V gene. The V gene end was trimmed by 3 bases and the J gene end by 8 bases; junction bases not matched to a gene: 9. CDR3 in DNA: TGTGCCAGCAGCGCCACCGGGACAGGGAGCTACACCATATATTTT. It codes for CASSATGTGSYTIYF. The variable domain in full, completed from reference TRBV9 and TRBJ1-3, reads DSGVTQTPKHLITATGQRVTLRCSPRSGDLSVYWYQQSLDQGLQFLIQYYNGEERAKGNILERFSAQQFPDLHSELNLSSLELGDSALYFCASSATGTGSYTIYFGEGSWLTVV.

The chain links TRBV7-3 to TRBJ2-2; D gene ambiguous. Germline loops: CDR1 SGHTA, CDR2 FQGTGA. The CDR3 is 16 amino acids. V lost 0 bases to trimming and J lost 1 base, with 9 bases between them. The CDR3 DNA follows: TGTGCCAGCAGCTTAACGACGGCCGGGAACACCGGGGAGCTGTTTTTT. Translation gives CASSLTTAGNTGELFF. Based on the CDR3 plus reference TRBV7-3 and TRBJ2-2, the full variable domain is GAGVSQTPSNKVTEKGKYVELRCDPISGHTALYWYRQSLGQGPEFLIYFQGTGAADDSGLPNDRFFAVRPEGSVSTLKIQRTERGDSAVYLCASSLTTAGNTGELFFGEGSRLTVL.